This is a list of T cell receptor beta chains from one sample in a study of blood T cell repertoires in COVID-19. Using immunoSEQ multiplex PCR, the repertoire was profiled, and TCRdb retains in-frame clones only, with some absent. Among 20,000 to 30,000 clones listed, 92% were seen once. Sequencing was done on a sample of peripheral blood. These receptor sequences come from a human donor in a cohort sampled during active COVID-19. Each CDR3 is given with its conserved first and last residue. Some rows have no size entry. The others give once, few or many, or a class for an expanded clone.

size,V,J,CDR3
-,TRBV5-1,TRBJ1-2,CASSLTGSAADGYTF
once,TRBV12-3/TRBV12-4,TRBJ2-5,CAVTQLQTQYF
-,TRBV28,TRBJ1-1,CASSLRGGNTEAFF
-,TRBV2,TRBJ2-7,CASSERASGGARYEQYF
once,TRBV11-2,TRBJ1-2,CASSLSRGAIYGYTF
-,TRBV3-1/TRBV3-2,TRBJ1-1,CASSNPQGQAFF
-,TRBV25-1,TRBJ1-2,CASSSLGVGLPNYGYTF
-,TRBV6-5,TRBJ1-2,CASSPTGGYRYTF
-,TRBV5-5,TRBJ1-1,CASSFPLGQNTEAFF
-,TRBV3-1/TRBV3-2,TRBJ2-1,CASSQVKLAGVGNEQFF
-,TRBV5-5,TRBJ2-7,CASSFEPGVSYEQYF
-,TRBV6-5,TRBJ2-1,CASRDSGALYNEQFF
-,TRBV19,TRBJ1-2,CASSIEAAAYGYTF
-,TRBV20-1,TRBJ2-7,CSARQGHEQYF
-,TRBV19,TRBJ1-6,CAAIGQPGFSPLHF
-,TRBV6-1,TRBJ2-3,CASSVPLSGGTDTQYF
-,TRBV7-2,TRBJ2-1,CASSLGSNNEQFF
-,TRBV3-1/TRBV3-2,TRBJ2-2,CASRLTPGELFF
-,TRBV11-2,TRBJ2-5,CASSLHMGAIETQYF
-,TRBV5-4,TRBJ1-6,CASSARQGASSPLHF
-,TRBV10-2,TRBJ2-7,CASSVNGRAGEQYF
-,TRBV27,TRBJ2-2,CASSFGRLTGELFF
-,TRBV5-1,TRBJ1-3,CASSLMLASGNTIYF
-,TRBV6-5,TRBJ1-6,CASSYRDSYNSPLHF
-,TRBV5-4,TRBJ1-3,CASSPGDRGSHTIYF
once,TRBV18,TRBJ1-4,CASGEDRLNEKLFF
-,TRBV6-6,TRBJ2-7,CASSSTSGGYEQYF
-,TRBV5-4,TRBJ1-6,CASSLEQGNSPLHF
-,TRBV27,TRBJ2-7,CASSFLLAGGPRYF
-,TRBV28,TRBJ1-4,CASSTGTGGEKLFF
-,TRBV3-1/TRBV3-2,TRBJ1-5,CASSLSTGTGGNQPQHF
-,TRBV2,TRBJ2-5,CASSRERGTGQETQYF
-,TRBV6-1,TRBJ2-5,CASSEAYVGFQETQYF
-,TRBV30,TRBJ1-5,CAWSVDRVLSPQHF
-,TRBV5-8,TRBJ1-3,CASSPRDSKPGNTIYF
-,TRBV7-2,TRBJ1-3,CASSPDRGPGNTIYF
-,TRBV10-3,TRBJ1-1,CATKTGNTEAFF
-,TRBV19,TRBJ1-2,CASSIDVVRRNQNGYTF
few,TRBV24-1,TRBJ2-7,CATSVRVLGEQYF
-,TRBV11-3,TRBJ2-1,CASSLAGTPNEQFF
-,TRBV19,TRBJ2-1,CASSISGLAKYNEQFF
-,TRBV5-4,TRBJ2-5,CASSHPGNETQYF
-,TRBV2,TRBJ2-3,CASSNHLAGVADTQYF